The sequence of this T cell receptor (beta chain) was determined in a study of T cells after yellow fever vaccination (dated by TCRdb to about 2019). Background for the entire study: The SMART-Seq v4 Ultra Low Input RNA kit was used to prepare libraries from fractions with low cell numbers. Bulk PBMC replicates and cell subsets were isolated from blood drawn at multiple timepoints before and after both primary and secondary immunization. Two healthy male donors, one aged 18 to 29 and one aged 30 to 40 years, made up the cohort. To follow T-cell clones before and after both primary and booster YFV17D yellow fever vaccination, bulk TCR alpha and beta repertoires underwent longitudinal sequencing. The full study reports these points: The secondary T-cell response was found to be weaker but faster than the primary response, with a peak reached on day 5 rather than on day 15. The study included only a couple of donors, which limits how far the findings can be generalized. Computational filtering was required because FACS-sorted repertoires could contain abundant contaminating clonotypes from the bulk population. A small share of clonotypes occurred in both CD4 and CD8 compartments, likely arising from convergent recombination. Most clones expanded after primary vaccination (almost 97% of CD4 and over 80% of CD8) were re-detected after the booster, suggesting that broad memory maintenance occurred.

The CDR3 goes from the cysteine to the phenylalanine over 19 residues. Left in the record is the CDR3 DNA by itself, 57 bases read in frame from the first base. Trimming accounts for 4 bases at V and 0 bases at J, while the number of junction bases matched to no gene is 9. The germline V gene encodes CDR1 SGHRS and CDR2 YFSETQ. TCR cDNA was synthesized by 5'RACE template switching, through which a universal primer site and unique molecular identifiers were introduced. Priming for cDNA synthesis came from both the TCR alpha and TCR beta constant segments. Two PCR steps were used to amplify libraries, with sample barcodes and sequencing adapters being added in the second step. Sequencing of libraries was done on Illumina HiSeq 2500 (2x100 bp) or NovaSeq (2x150 bp). The original methods were these. Reads were demultiplexed and collapsed into UMI consensus sequences with MIGEC, and V(D)J alignment was performed with MiXCR. Using edgeR on replicate PBMC samples, clonotypes were called vaccine-responding if FDR was below 0.01 and the log2 fold change was above 5 up to day 15. Each bulk clonotype received a CD4 or CD8 identity based on whether the sequenced CD4 or CD8 repertoire contained that clonotype at higher abundance. TCRdb passed the public sequencing reads through fastp at Q25 and MiXCR, retaining productive beta sequences. When rows share a CDR3 protein, they turn into one entry using the most common DNA and genes. TCRdb, rather than the study authors, made the V and J calls. This sample is represented by about 360,000 distinct CDR3 sequences; more than 5.5% of them were singletons. The ten largest clones capture roughly 15% of the sample.

Points on this clonotype: Its antigen remains undetermined. Per-base qualities were not stored, and no clone one base away is much larger.

The label giving this sample's treatment or condition can be read as: live attenuated yellow fever vaccine strain. At each blood-draw timepoint, two biological replicates of bulk PBMCs were collected. A standard Ficoll-Paque protocol was used to isolate PBMCs from peripheral blood. TriZol was used to extract RNA from bulk PBMCs, from CD4 and CD8 fractions, and from dextramer-positive and dextramer-negative fractions. The sequencing used PBMCs, collected 5 days after the yellow fever booster vaccination. Rearrangement joined TRBV5-1 to TRBJ2-1; TRBD2 agrees with 14 junctional bases. This clonotype was obtained from a man in his thirties or forties who received the YFV17D yellow fever vaccine. For the CDR3, the sequence is CASSHGLAGGPSSYNEQFF. The sequenced DNA: TGCGCCAGCAGCCACGGACTAGCGGGAGGACCGAGCTCCTACAATGAGCAGTTCTTC.